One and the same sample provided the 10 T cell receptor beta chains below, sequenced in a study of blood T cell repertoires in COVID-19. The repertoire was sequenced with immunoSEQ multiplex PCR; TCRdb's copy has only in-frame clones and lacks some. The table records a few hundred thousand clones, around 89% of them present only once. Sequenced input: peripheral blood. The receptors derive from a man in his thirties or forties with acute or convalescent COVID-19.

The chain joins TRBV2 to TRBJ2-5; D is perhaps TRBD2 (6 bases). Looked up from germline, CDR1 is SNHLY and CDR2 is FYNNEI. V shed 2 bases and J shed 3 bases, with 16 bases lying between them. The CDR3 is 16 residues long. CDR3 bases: TGTGCCAGCAGTGAAACTGGAATAGGCGGGAAAGAGACCCAGTACTTC. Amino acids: CASSETGIGGKETQYF.

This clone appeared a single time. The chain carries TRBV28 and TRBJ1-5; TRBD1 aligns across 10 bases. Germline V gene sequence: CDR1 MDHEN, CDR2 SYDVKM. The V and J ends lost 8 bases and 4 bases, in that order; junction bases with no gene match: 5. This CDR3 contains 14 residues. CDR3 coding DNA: TGTGCCAGCCGGACAGGGGGAGGGAATCAGCCCCAGCATTTT. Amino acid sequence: CASRTGGGNQPQHF.

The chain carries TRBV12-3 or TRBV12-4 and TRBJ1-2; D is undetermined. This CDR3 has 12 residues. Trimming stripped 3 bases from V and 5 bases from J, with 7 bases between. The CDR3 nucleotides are TGTGCCAGCAGTTTGGCTTCTTATGGCTACACCTTC. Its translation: CASSLASYGYTF.

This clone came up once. CDR3 in amino acids: CASSDEAGGVTDTQYF. The CDR3 nucleotides read TGTGCCAGCAGCGACGAAGCAGGGGGCGTTACAGATACGCAGTATTTT. This chain joins TRBV3-1 (or the pseudogene TRBV3-2) and TRBJ2-3; 8 bases are a match to TRBD1. The trim removed 5 bases at V and 3 bases at J, leaving 10 bases unmatched. The CDR3 contains 16 residues. Germline CDR1 is LGHDT and CDR2 is YNNKEL (reference sequence).

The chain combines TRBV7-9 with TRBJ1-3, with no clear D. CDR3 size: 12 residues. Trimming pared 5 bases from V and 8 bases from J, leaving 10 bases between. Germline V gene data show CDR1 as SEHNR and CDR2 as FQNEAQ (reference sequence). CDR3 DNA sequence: TGTGCCAGCAGCCTCCCCCCGGACACCATATATTTT. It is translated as CASSLPPDTIYF. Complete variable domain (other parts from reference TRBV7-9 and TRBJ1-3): DTGVSQNPRHKITKRGQNVTFRCDPISEHNRLYWYRQTLGQGPEFLTYFQNEAQLEKSRLLSDRFSAERPKGSFSTLEIQRTEQGDSAMYLCASSLPPDTIYFGEGSWLTVV.

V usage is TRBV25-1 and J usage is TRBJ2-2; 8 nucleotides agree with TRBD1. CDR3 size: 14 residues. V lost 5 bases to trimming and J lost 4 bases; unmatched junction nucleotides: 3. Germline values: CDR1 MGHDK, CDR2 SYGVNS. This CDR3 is CASSSTGGTGELFF. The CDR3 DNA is TGTGCCAGCAGTTCTACAGGGGGCACCGGGGAGCTGTTTTTT.

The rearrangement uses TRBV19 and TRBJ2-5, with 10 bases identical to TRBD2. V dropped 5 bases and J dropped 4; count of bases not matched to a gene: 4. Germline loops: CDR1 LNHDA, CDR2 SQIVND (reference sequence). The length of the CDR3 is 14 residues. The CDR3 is CASSSPSGRETQYF. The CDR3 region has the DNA TGTGCCAGTAGTTCTCCTAGCGGGAGAGAGACCCAGTACTTC.

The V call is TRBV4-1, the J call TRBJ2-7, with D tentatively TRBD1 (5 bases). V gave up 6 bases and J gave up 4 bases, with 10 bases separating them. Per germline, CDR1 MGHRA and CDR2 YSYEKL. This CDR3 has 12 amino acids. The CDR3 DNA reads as TGCGCCAGCAGGTCGGACAAATACGAGCAGTACTTC. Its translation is CASRSDKYEQYF.

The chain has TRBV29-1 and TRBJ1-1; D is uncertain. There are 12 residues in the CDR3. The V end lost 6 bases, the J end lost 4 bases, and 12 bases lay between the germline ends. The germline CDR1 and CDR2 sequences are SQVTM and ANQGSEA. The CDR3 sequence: CSVSTPRTEAFF. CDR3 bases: TGCAGCGTCTCTACTCCGCGCACTGAAGCTTTCTTT.

The CDR3 region has the DNA TGTGCCAGCAGCTTCGGCAGGGAAGATGGCTACACCTTC. As protein: CASSFGREDGYTF. The chain couples TRBV7-2 to TRBJ1-2, with a tentative D call TRBD1 (5 bases). The CDR3 covers 13 residues. The germline CDR1 and CDR2 sequences are SGHTA and FQGNSA. V lost 3 bases and J 6 bases, leaving 11 bases between the germline ends.